The rows below give T cell receptor beta chains drawn from one sample of a study of cytotoxic CD8 clonotypes in ibrutinib-treated CLL. Some clones are missing from TCRdb's copy, which holds only in-frame ones; the method was immunoSEQ multiplex PCR. The sample includes about 140,000 clones, approximately 90% of them seen just once. The sample here was PBMCs, taken after 12 months of ibrutinib treatment. Receptor source: a human donor with chronic lymphocytic leukemia. Each CDR3 is given without its conserved first and last residue.

>TRBV5-1
ASSLNQGGYT
>TRBV7-2
ASSPRVAYEQY
>TRBV19
ASSIMPVGNQPQH
>TRBV4-2
ASSVSGTSSYEQY
>TRBV10-2
ASSEPYREDTEAF
>TRBV7-3
ASSPNTDTQY
>TRBV7-9
ASTPTGTEGTGELF
>TRBV11-2
ASSFAYREQF
>TRBV5-4
ASRRGTEAF
>TRBV11-1
ASSSTLGRDTDTQY
>TRBV7-3
ASSPKSGTANTEAF
>TRBV6-6
ASTTASYEQY
>TRBV11-2
ASSLRGGSYDGYT
>TRBV2
ASRFQLDTGELF
>TRBV6-5
ASSLHREETQY
>TRBV27
ASSTLGAEQF
>TRBV4-3
ASSQGVGDNEQF
>TRBV28
ASSSNPREAF
>TRBV7-6
ASSLTPNEKLF
>TRBV19
ASSPGGSGYT
>TRBV18
ASSPSRENTEAF
>TRBV14
ASSQDGDAVNEKLF
>TRBV19
ASSWGDRVSYEQY
>TRBV9
ASSKGQGQGYEQY
>TRBV27
ASIDRDRGRQY
>TRBV19
ASSRIGSDEQF
>TRBV19
ASSGNLGTEAF
>TRBV6-5
ASSFIPIPPDTQY
>TRBV7-9
ASSLELGSEETQY
>TRBV12-5
ASGLSLAGGLAGVPNSYNEQF
>TRBV10-3
AISERTTTYNEQF
>TRBV28
ASSPLSGTSVEQY
>TRBV27
ASSLQGLAGVGNEQF
>TRBV16
ASSPTDVDNQPQH
>TRBV4-3
ASSPGRGVGTYEQY
>TRBV7-9
ASSYQRGSLLQF
>TRBV28
ASRGYTGELF
>TRBV27
ASRDTGGEQY
>TRBV19
ASSFLVGGSGEQY
>TRBV5-1
ASSPGQPQDGYT
>TRBV27
ASSPLAGGGQTQY
>TRBV2
ASNLGGGNYGYT
>TRBV29-1
SATGYGNEQF
>TRBV11-3
ASSFQGRNTGELF
>TRBV7-2
ASSSFGPYGYT
>TRBV18
ASSQSGSNQPQH
>TRBV6-5
ASRRGQHSGNTIY
>TRBV29-1
SVVRGNEKLF